Given below is one TCR beta chain in context. This CDR3 region has 17 residues. J gave up 2 bases and V 4 bases, and 11 bases lay outside the gene matches. The sample belongs to a study of shared clonotypes between healthy human individuals. At the level of the study: Donor composition was a couple of women and three men, aged 18 to 49.

Measured with immunoSEQ multiplex PCR; TCRdb has only the in-frame clones, and not every one. The table records roughly 2.5 million clones, approximately 90% of them present only once. The V call is TRBV6-7, the J call TRBJ2-5; TRBD2 matches 9 bases. TRBV6-7 is given ORF status, its function remaining uncertain. This TCR came from a man younger than 35 in good health. The sequenced material came from naive CD4+ T cells sorted from blood. Subset in this sample: CD45RA+ positively selected. CDR3: CASSSQGVAGDQETQYF. The CDR3 DNA sequence: TGTGCCAGCAGTTCCCAGGGGGTAGCGGGAGATCAAGAGACCCAGTACTTC.